The rows below give T cell receptor beta chains drawn from one sample of a study of T-cell memory formation after mild COVID-19. Using its own MiXCR run on the 5' RACE reads, TCRdb lists one record per CDR3 protein. The table lists fewer than 50,000 distinct CDR3 sequences, around 12% of them singletons. Sequencing was done on a sample of PBMCs or a T cell subset sorted from them (not recorded which). All receptors derive from a man younger than 35 who had mild COVID-19 (a few samples of this study predate the infection). Cell type and time point are not known. CDR3s include the opening cysteine and the closing phenylalanine or tryptophan. A D gene is named only where the DNA matches it firmly. Some rows mark clone size as missing; the rest say once, few, many or name a class of expanded clone.

>few|TRBV7-2|NA|TRBJ2-3
TGTGCCAGCAGCTTAGTGGATAGCGCAGATACGCAGTATTTT
CASSLVDSADTQYF
>NA|TRBV6-5|TRBD1|TRBJ2-1
TGTGCCAGCAGTTGGGACAGGGATGAGCAGTTCTTC
CASSWDRDEQFF
>many|TRBV6-5|NA|TRBJ2-1
TGTGCCAGCAGTTATACAGGAAATGAGCAGTTCTTC
CASSYTGNEQFF
>few|TRBV7-2|NA|TRBJ2-7
TGTGCCAGCAGCCCCCCAGGGGAGGGCTTGGGGCAGTACTTC
CASSPPGEGLGQYF
>few|TRBV19|NA|TRBJ2-3
TGTGCCAGTAGCGACGCCGGGGTCACAGATACGCAGTATTTT
CASSDAGVTDTQYF
>few|TRBV19|NA|TRBJ1-1
TGTGCCAGTAGCCAACAAGTCGGCACTGAAGCTTTCTTT
CASSQQVGTEAFF
>once|TRBV6-5|TRBD1|TRBJ2-3
TGTGCCAGCAGTTACTCAACAGGGGGCGTGAATACGCAGTATTTT
CASSYSTGGVNTQYF
>NA|TRBV4-2|NA|TRBJ2-7
TGTGCCAGCAGCCAAGATTGGTTTCCCCGGTCCTACGAGCAGTACTTC
CASSQDWFPRSYEQYF
>NA|TRBV20-1|NA|TRBJ2-3
TGCAGTGCTAGAGATCGGGTTGAGTTTATAGGCTATACGCAGTATTTT
CSARDRVEFIGYTQYF
>NA|TRBV4-1|NA|TRBJ1-5
TGCGCCAGCAGCCAAGACATCACCCTTTTTTGGCCCCAGCATTTT
CASSQDITLFWPQHF
>many|TRBV2|NA|TRBJ2-1
TGTGCCAGCAGTGAAGACGCTAATGAGCAGTTCTTC
CASSEDANEQFF